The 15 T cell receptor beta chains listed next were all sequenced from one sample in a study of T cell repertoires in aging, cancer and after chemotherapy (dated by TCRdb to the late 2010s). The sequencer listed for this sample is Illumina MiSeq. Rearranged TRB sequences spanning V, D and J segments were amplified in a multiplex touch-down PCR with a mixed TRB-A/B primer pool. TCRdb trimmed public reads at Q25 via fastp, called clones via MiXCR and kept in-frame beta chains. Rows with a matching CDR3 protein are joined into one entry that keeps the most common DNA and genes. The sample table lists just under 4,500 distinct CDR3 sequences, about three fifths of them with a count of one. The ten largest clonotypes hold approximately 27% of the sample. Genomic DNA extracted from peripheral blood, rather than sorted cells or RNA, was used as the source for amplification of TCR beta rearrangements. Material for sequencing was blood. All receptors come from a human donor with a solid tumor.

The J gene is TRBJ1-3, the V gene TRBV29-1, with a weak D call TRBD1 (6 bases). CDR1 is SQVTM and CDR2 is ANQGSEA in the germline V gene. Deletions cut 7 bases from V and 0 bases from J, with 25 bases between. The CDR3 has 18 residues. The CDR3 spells CSGQRGDGRASSGNTIYF. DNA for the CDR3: TGCAGCGGGCAGAGGGGGGACGGTCGAGCGAGCTCTGGAAACACCATATATTTT.

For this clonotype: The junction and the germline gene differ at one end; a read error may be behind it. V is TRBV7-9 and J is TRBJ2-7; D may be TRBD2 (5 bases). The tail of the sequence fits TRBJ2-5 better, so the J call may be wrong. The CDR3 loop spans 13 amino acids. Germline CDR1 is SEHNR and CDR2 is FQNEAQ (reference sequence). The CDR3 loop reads CASSLAAQETQYF. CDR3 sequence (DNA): TGTGCCAGCAGCCTAGCTGCCCAAGAGACCCAGTACTTC.

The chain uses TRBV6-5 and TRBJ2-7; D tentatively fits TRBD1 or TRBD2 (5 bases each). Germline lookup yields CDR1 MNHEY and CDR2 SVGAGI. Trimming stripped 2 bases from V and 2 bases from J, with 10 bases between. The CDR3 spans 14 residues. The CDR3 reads CASSYRGVTYEQYF. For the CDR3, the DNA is TGTGCCAGCAGTTACCGAGGGGTTACCTACGAGCAGTACTTC.

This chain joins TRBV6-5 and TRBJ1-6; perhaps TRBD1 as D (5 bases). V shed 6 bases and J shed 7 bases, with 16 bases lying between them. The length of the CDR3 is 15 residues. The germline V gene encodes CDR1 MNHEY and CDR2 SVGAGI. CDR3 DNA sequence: TGTGCCAGCAGAAAGGGAGACAGAGGAAATTCACCCCTCCACTTT. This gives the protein CASRKGDRGNSPLHF.

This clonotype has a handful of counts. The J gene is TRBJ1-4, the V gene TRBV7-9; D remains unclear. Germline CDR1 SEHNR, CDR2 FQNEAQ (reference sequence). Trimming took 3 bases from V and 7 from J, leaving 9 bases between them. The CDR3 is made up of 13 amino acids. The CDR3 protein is CASSLNEGEKLFF. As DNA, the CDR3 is TGTGCCAGCAGCTTGAACGAGGGTGAAAAACTGTTTTTT.

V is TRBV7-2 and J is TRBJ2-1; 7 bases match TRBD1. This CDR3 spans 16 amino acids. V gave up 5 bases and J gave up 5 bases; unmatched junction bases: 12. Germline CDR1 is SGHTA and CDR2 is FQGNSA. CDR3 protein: CASSPWAGTGDNEQFF. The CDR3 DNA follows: TGTGCCAGCAGCCCCTGGGCGGGCACAGGGGACAATGAGCAGTTCTTC.

This CDR3 reads CASRDSSRAETEAFF. The DNA of the CDR3 is TGCGCCAGCAGAGACAGTTCTAGGGCGGAAACTGAAGCTTTCTTT. This sequence joins TRBV5-1 and TRBJ1-1; TRBD1 is a possible D gene (5 bases). Trimming took off 5 bases at V and 5 bases at J, with 19 bases between the two ends. CDR1 and CDR2 (germline): SGHRS, YFSETQ. The CDR3 spans 15 residues. Looking up the rest from reference TRBV5-1 and TRBJ1-1 gives the full variable domain: KAGVTQTPRYLIKTRGQQVTLSCSPISGHRSVSWYQQTPGQGLQFLFEYFSETQRNKGNFPGRFSGRQFSNSRSEMNVSTLELGDSALYLCASRDSSRAETEAFFGQGTRLTVV.

CDR3 region: CSARDEAGIHATIYF. CDR3 DNA sequence: TGCAGTGCTAGAGATGAAGCGGGGATCCACGCCACCATATATTTT. This chain links TRBV20-1 with TRBJ1-3; D gene unclear. The CDR3 runs 15 residues. Germline-derived CDR1 and CDR2 are DFQATT and SNEGSKA (reference sequence). Trimming removed 0 bases from V and 9 bases from J, with 18 bases in between.

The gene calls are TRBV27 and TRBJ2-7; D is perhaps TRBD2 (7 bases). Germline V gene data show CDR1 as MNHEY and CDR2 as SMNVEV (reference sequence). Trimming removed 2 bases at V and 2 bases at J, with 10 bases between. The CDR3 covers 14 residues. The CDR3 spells CASSLGRGAYEQYF. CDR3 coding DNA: TGTGCCAGCAGTTTAGGGAGGGGGGCCTACGAGCAGTACTTC.

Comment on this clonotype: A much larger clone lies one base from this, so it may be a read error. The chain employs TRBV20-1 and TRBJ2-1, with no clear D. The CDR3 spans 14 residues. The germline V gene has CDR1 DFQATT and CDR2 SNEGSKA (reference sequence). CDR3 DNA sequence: TGCAGTGCTGGAGATCCCATTTTTAGGGATGAGCAGTTCTTC. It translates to CSAGDPIFRDEQFF.

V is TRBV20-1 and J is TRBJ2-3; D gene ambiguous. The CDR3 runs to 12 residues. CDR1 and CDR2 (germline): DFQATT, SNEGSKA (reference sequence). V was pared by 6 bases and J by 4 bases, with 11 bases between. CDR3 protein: CSAARGADTQYF. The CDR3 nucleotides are TGCAGTGCAGCCCGTGGGGCAGATACGCAGTATTTT.

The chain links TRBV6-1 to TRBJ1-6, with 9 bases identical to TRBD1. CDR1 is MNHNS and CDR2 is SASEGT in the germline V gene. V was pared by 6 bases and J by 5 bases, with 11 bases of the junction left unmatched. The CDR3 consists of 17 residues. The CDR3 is CASRPIGTGSHNSPLHF. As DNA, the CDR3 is TGTGCCAGCAGGCCGATTGGGACAGGGTCCCATAATTCACCCCTCCACTTT.

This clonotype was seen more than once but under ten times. In nucleotides, the CDR3 is TGTGCCAGCAGTTACAAGGGGACTTCACCCCTCCACTTT. This sequence encodes CASSYKGTSPLHF. The chain combines TRBV6-5 with TRBJ1-6; possibly TRBD1 for D (5 bases). V was shortened by 2 bases and J by 9 bases, with 8 bases between the two germline ends. The CDR3 has 13 amino acids. The germline V gene encodes CDR1 MNHEY and CDR2 SVGAGI.

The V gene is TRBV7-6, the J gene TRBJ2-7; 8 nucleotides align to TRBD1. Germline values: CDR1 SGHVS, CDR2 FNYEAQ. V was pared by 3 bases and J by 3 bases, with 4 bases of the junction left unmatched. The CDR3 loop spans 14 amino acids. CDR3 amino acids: CASSLGQDDYEQYF. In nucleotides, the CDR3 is TGTGCCAGCAGCTTGGGACAGGACGACTACGAGCAGTACTTC. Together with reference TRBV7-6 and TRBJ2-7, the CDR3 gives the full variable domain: GAGVSQSPRYKVTKRGQDVALRCDPISGHVSLYWYRQALGQGPEFLTYFNYEAQQDKSGLPNDRFSAERPEGSISTLTIQRTEQRDSAMYRCASSLGQDDYEQYFGPGTRLTVT.

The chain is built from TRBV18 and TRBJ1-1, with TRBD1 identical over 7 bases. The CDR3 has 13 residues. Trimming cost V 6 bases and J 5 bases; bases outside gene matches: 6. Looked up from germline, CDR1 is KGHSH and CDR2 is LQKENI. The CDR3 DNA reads TGTGCCAGCTCCGCAGGGGGAGGGACTGAAGCTTTCTTT. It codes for CASSAGGGTEAFF.